Sequencing of this T cell receptor (beta chain) was carried out in a study of cytomegalovirus exposure and HLA in healthy donors. Notes on the study in general: Data from an earlier analysis indicated that most TCR beta V segments were productive either about 87% or about 30% of the time. 87-base-pair reads could not separate some V segments, including TRBV6-2 and TRBV6-3.

The CDR3 runs 16 residues. Trimming took 3 bases from V and 0 from J, leaving 11 bases between them. As for this clone: Its matching antigen is unknown.

Vbeta (60) and Jbeta (13) primers were used in the PCR. Authors' processing steps: Per a later analysis, the number of unique TCR beta chains was 75 million to 90 million, of which 10 million to 11 million were shared. Profiled with immunoSEQ multiplex PCR; TCRdb holds only in-frame clones, not every one. D and trimming were read from the DNA, whereas the V and J calls and clone size are those reported in that table. The data show around 140,000 clones, 80% seen once. The chain uses TRBV23-1 and TRBJ1-4; possibly TRBD1 for D (5 bases). TRBV23-1 is sorted into the ORF group, with uncertain function. The sample consisted of PBMCs. This TCR was recovered from a man in his forties in good health and CMV-seronegative. CDR3 region: CASSHWDCATNEKLFF. CDR3 in DNA: TGCGCCAGCAGTCATTGGGACTGTGCAACTAATGAAAAACTGTTTTTT.